Each of the 12 T cell receptor beta chains below was sequenced from the same sample in a study of CD8+ T cells in alopecia areata. Regarding treatment: oral pan-JAK inhibitor, 5-10 mg twice daily. TCR sequencing used cDNA made by reverse transcription of extracted RNA. Profiled with immunoSEQ multiplex PCR; TCRdb holds only in-frame clones, not every one. Seen here are about 200,000 clones, roughly 60% observed once, and the top ten hold 1.3%. The source was CD4+ T cells sorted from blood, collected at approximately week 49, from a patient treated with tofacitinib. The receptors were sampled from a human donor with alopecia areata.

This clone was observed a few times. The chain combines TRBV27 with TRBJ1-2; tentative D call: TRBD1 (5 bases). This CDR3 has 14 amino acids. Germline loops: CDR1 MNHEY, CDR2 SMNVEV (reference sequence). V lost 11 bases to trimming and J lost 8 bases, with 24 bases between them. The CDR3 protein is CAPSFAFLGEGYTF. CDR3 in DNA: TGTGCCCCTTCGTTTGCCTTCTTAGGGGAGGGCTACACCTTC.

This chain joins TRBV9 and TRBJ1-5, with a tentative D call TRBD1 (6 bases). This CDR3 region has 15 residues. Deletions cut 4 bases from V and 5 bases from J, with 16 bases between. Germline V gene sequence: CDR1 SGDLS, CDR2 YYNGEE. The CDR3 sequence: CASSPMGHSDQPQHF. CDR3 in DNA: TGTGCCAGCAGCCCGATGGGACATTCAGATCAGCCCCAGCATTTT.

The V call is TRBV2, the J call TRBJ1-2; D possibly corresponds to TRBD1 (5 bases). The CDR3 length is 12 residues. Trimming removed 8 bases from V and 0 bases from J, with 7 bases in between. Germline V gene data show CDR1 as SNHLY and CDR2 as FYNNEI. The CDR3 nucleotides are TGTGCCAGCCAGGGAACTAACTATGGCTACACCTTC. Translation: CASQGTNYGYTF.

This chain connects TRBV29-1 to TRBJ2-7; D may be TRBD2 (6 bases). This CDR3 has 13 amino acids. The germline V gene has CDR1 SQVTM and CDR2 ANQGSEA. Trimming removed 4 bases from V and 2 bases from J, with 12 bases in between. Here the CDR3 reads CSVVGRTTYEQYF. The DNA for the CDR3 is TGCAGCGTTGTTGGGAGGACTACCTACGAGCAGTACTTC.

V and J are TRBV5-1 and TRBJ1-1; D unresolved. The CDR3 is 15 residues long. Germline assignment: CDR1 SGHRS and CDR2 YFSETQ. Trimming pared 0 bases from V and 0 bases from J, leaving 9 bases between. The CDR3 DNA is TGCGCCAGCAGCTTGGAAAGCCCCATGAACACTGAAGCTTTCTTT. This gives the protein CASSLESPMNTEAFF.

The rearrangement joins TRBV29-1 to TRBJ2-7; D is possibly TRBD1 (6 bases). Germline V gene lookup returns CDR1 SQVTM and CDR2 ANQGSEA. The CDR3 length is 13 residues. V lost 6 bases and J 7 bases, leaving 19 bases between the germline ends. This chain's CDR3 is CSVPAPNRVEQYF. Here the CDR3 DNA reads TGCAGCGTCCCCGCGCCAAACAGGGTTGAGCAGTACTTC.

This clone was detected many times. The CDR3 region has the DNA TGCGCCAGCAGTGAGCAGACATCACAGGGACCGCAGTATTTT. As protein: CASSEQTSQGPQYF. This chain links TRBV10-2 with TRBJ2-3, with D possibly matching TRBD1 (6 bases). Germline CDR1 WSHSY, CDR2 SAAADI. The CDR3 contains 14 residues. V was clipped by 2 bases and J by 10 bases, with 16 bases between them.

The V call is TRBV29-1, the J call TRBJ1-2, with D possibly being TRBD1 (5 bases). Per germline, CDR1 SQVTM and CDR2 ANQGSEA. V was clipped by 4 bases and J by 0 bases, with 15 bases between them. The CDR3 is 15 residues long. This chain's CDR3 is CSVAPSGDPNYGYTF. In DNA form, the CDR3 reads TGCAGCGTTGCCCCCTCGGGGGACCCTAACTATGGCTACACCTTC.

The chain is built from TRBV11-2 and TRBJ2-7; D may be TRBD2 (6 bases). CDR3 length equals 12 residues. Trimming removed 5 bases from V and 5 bases from J, with 10 bases in between. Germline lookup yields CDR1 SGHAT and CDR2 FQNNGV. The CDR3 DNA follows: TGTGCCAGCAGCCCGTGGGAGGACGAGCAGTACTTC. It specifies CASSPWEDEQYF.

This clone was found once. The chain employs TRBV4-1 and TRBJ2-7; no clear D. V lost 0 bases, J lost 3 bases, and 12 bases lay in between. CDR3 length: 15 residues. The germline V gene has CDR1 MGHRA and CDR2 YSYEKL. This chain's CDR3 is CASSQDIGRHYEQYF. The CDR3 DNA follows: TGCGCCAGCAGCCAAGATATAGGCCGGCACTACGAGCAGTACTTC.

This clone was counted between two and nine times. The CDR3 DNA reads as TGTGCCAGCAGCTTAACCCCGTACGAGCAGTACTTC. Translation gives CASSLTPYEQYF. The V gene is TRBV7-2, the J gene TRBJ2-7; D is uncertain. With 2 bases removed from V and 4 bases from J, the gap between germline ends came to 6 bases. The germline CDR1 and CDR2 sequences are SGHTA and FQGNSA. This CDR3 is 12 amino acids long.

The chain recombines TRBV2 with TRBJ1-6, with TRBD1 matching 8 bases. The ends lost 2 bases at V and 9 bases at J; junction bases unmatched: 3. The CDR3 length is 14 residues. Per the germline V gene, CDR1 is SNHLY and CDR2 is FYNNEI. CDR3 nucleotide sequence: TGTGCCAGCAGTGAAAGGACAGGGCCTTCACCCCTCCACTTT. It specifies CASSERTGPSPLHF.